Sequencing of this T cell receptor (beta chain) was carried out in a study of identical twins. Study results and caveats: Models underpredicted monozygotic twin sharing of out-of-frame TCR alpha.

From germline, CDR1 is WSHSY and CDR2 SAAADI. V was cut by 4 bases and J by 4 bases, with 11 bases left in between. The CDR3 contains 13 residues. In this sample, this clonotype turned up many times. The target antigen is unknown. One entry per CDR3 protein results from TCRdb running MiXCR on the 5' RACE reads. Of some 900,000 distinct CDR3 sequences detected, around 12% appear once; the ten largest clones hold around 1.6%. This sample was also put to use in a study of yellow fever vaccine responses in identical twins.

The sample comprised PBMCs. The V call is TRBV10-2, the J call TRBJ2-7; D gene unclear. The sequence derives from a woman aged 18-35 years in good health. CDR3 coding DNA: TGCGCCAGCAGTGCCGGACGGAATTACGAGCAGTACGTC. Amino acid sequence: CASSAGRNYEQYV.